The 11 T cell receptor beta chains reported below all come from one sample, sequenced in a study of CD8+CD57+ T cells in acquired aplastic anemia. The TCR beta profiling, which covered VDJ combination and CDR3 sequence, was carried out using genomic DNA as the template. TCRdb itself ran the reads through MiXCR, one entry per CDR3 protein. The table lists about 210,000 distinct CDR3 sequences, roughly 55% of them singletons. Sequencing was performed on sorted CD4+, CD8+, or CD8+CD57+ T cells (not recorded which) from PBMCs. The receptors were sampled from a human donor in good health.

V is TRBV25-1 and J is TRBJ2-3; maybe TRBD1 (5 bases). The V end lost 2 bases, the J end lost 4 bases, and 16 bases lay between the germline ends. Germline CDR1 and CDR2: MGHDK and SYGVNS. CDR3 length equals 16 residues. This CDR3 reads CASSEVGWLRADTQYF. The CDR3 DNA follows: TGTGCCAGCAGTGAAGTTGGGTGGCTCAGGGCAGATACGCAGTATTTT.

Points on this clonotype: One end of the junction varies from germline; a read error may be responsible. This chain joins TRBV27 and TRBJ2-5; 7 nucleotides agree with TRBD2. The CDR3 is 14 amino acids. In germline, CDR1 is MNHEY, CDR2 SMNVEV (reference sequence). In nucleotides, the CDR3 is TGTGCCAGCAGTTTATTGGGGGGGGAAGAGACCCGGTACTTC. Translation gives CASSLLGGEETRYF.

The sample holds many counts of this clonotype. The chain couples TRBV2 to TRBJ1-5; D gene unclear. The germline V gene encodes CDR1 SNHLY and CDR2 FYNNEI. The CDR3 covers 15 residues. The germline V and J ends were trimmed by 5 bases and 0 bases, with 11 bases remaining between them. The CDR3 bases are TGTGCCAGCAGTCCCAGGACGGTTAGCAATCAGCCCCAGCATTTT. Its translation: CASSPRTVSNQPQHF.

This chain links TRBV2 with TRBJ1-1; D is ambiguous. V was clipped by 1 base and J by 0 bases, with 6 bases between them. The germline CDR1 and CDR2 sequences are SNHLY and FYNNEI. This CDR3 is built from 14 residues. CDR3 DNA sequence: TGTGCCAGCAGTGAAGGGACGGTGAACACTGAAGCTTTCTTT. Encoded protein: CASSEGTVNTEAFF.

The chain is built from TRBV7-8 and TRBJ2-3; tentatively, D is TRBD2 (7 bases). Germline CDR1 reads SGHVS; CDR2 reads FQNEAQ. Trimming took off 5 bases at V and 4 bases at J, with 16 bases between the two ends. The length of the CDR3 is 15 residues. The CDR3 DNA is TGTGCCAGCAGCCCAGAGGGGGGGGCGCCAGATACGCAGTATTTT. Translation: CASSPEGGAPDTQYF.

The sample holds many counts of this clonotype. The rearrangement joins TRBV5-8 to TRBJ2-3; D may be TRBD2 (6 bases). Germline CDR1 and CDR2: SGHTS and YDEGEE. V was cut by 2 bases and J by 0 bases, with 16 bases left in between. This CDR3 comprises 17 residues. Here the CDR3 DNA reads TGTGCCAGCAGCTTAGACTTGGGGGGACCTAGCACAGATACGCAGTATTTT. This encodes CASSLDLGGPSTDTQYF.

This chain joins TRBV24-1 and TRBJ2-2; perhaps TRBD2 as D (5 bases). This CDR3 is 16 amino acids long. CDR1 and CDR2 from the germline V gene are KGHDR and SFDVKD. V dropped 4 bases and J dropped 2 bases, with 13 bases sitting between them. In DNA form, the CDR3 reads TGTGCCACCAGTGACCCTCGGACTGGTAACACCGGGGAGCTGTTTTTT. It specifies CATSDPRTGNTGELFF.

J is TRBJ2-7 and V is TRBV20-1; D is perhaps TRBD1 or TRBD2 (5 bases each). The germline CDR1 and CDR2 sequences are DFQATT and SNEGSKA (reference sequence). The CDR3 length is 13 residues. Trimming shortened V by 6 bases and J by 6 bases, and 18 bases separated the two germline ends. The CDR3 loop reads CSAPAQGPPEQYF. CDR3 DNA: TGCAGTGCCCCGGCCCAGGGACCACCCGAGCAGTACTTC.

In DNA form, the CDR3 reads TGTGCCAGTTCGTTCCTCTCTGAAAAACTGTTTTTT. Its protein product is CASSFLSEKLFF. The rearrangement joins TRBV19 to TRBJ1-4; D is unclear. The CDR3 is 12 amino acids. The germline gives CDR1 LNHDA, CDR2 SQIVND (reference sequence). V lost 8 bases to trimming and J lost 7 bases, with 11 bases between them.

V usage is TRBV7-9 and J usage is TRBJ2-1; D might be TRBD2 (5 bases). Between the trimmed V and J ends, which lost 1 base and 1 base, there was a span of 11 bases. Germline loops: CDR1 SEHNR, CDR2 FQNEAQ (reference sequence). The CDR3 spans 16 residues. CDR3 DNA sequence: TGTGCCAGCAGCTTAGGAGGGATTAGGTCCTACAATGAGCAGTTCTTC. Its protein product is CASSLGGIRSYNEQFF.

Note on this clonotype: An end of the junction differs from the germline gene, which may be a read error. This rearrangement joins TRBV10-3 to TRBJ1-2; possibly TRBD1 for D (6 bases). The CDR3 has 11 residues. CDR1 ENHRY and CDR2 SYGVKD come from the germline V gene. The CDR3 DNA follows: TGTACCATCACAGGGAGGGATGGCTACACCTTC. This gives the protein CTITGRDGYTF.